Sequencing of this T cell receptor beta chain was carried out in a study of PD-L1 blockade in urothelial cancer. The data were produced by immunoSEQ multiplex PCR, yet TCRdb's version contains in-frame clones alone and is incomplete. The sample lists around 32,000 clones, about nine tenths occurring once. V was pared by 5 bases and J by 3 bases, with 2 bases of the junction left unmatched. The germline V gene encodes CDR1 SGDLS and CDR2 YYNGEE. CDR3 length equals 15 residues. This TCR was recovered from a man in his fifties or sixties with urothelial cancer. The J gene is TRBJ2-2, the V gene TRBV9, with 12 bases matching TRBD2. The input for sequencing was PBMCs, taken around atezolizumab (anti-PD-L1) treatment. CDR3 sequence reads: CASRASGGDTGELFF. The CDR3 DNA is TGTGCCAGCAGGGCTAGCGGGGGGGACACCGGGGAGCTGTTTTTT. The full variable domain, with the rest looked up from reference TRBV9 and TRBJ2-2, is DSGVTQTPKHLITATGQRVTLRCSPRSGDLSVYWYQQSLDQGLQFLIQYYNGEERAKGNILERFSAQQFPDLHSELNLSSLELGDSALYFCASRASGGDTGELFFGEGSRLTVL.